What follows are 28 T cell receptor delta chains derived from one specimen sequenced in a study of Vδ1+ human thymocytes. Study-level results: Thymic TRG and TRD repertoires appeared highly polyclonal.

Sequences come from RNA converted to cDNA by reverse transcription. The CDR3 regions were amplified by multiplex PCR from V-gene primers to a constant-region primer. TCRdb re-called the multiplex PCR reads using CATT. The sample carries some 23,000 delta-chain clones, less than 30% recorded once. Antigens for these TCRs are unknown. Sequencing input: Vdelta1+ gamma-delta thymocytes from the thymus. The sample's subset: FACS-sorted CD3+ TCRalphabeta- TCRVdelta1+ TCRVdelta2- thymocytes. These receptors came from a boy under three years old who had congenital heart surgery.

The V gene is TRDV1, the J gene TRDJ1; the match to TRDD3 covers 11 bases. The CDR3 extends over 23 amino acids. J lost 3 bases, V lost 2 bases, and 26 bases had no gene match. Germline V CDR1 and CDR2: TSWWSYY, QGS. CDR3 DNA: TGTGCTCTTGGGGAAAGAGTCGTACCCCATGGTGGGGGATACGGGGTATCCTCCGATAAACTCATCTTT. This translates into CALGERVVPHGGGYGVSSDKLIF.

This clone was observed a few times. The chain carries TRDV1 and TRDJ1; 9 bases match TRDD3. V shed 5 bases, J shed 0 bases, and the junction held 10 bases outside the gene matches. Per the germline V gene, CDR1 is TSWWSYY and CDR2 is QGS. The CDR3 runs to 17 residues. This CDR3 reads CALGLRISGGYTDKLIF. As DNA, the CDR3 is TGTGCTCTTGGGTTACGGATCTCTGGGGGATACACCGATAAACTCATCTTT.

Remarks on this clone: Other DNA sequences in this specimen translate into the identical CDR3. The chain links TRDV1 to TRDJ1; a weak D match, TRDD3 (5 bases). V lost 0 bases and J lost 0, with 35 bases in between. This CDR3 spans 24 amino acids. CDR1 is TSWWSYY, CDR2 QGS, per germline. In DNA, the CDR3 is TGTGCTCTTGGGGAACTGGTTGGGCCGGAGCTGGGTTCCCGTCCGGACCAAAACACCGATAAACTCATCTTT. Translated: CALGELVGPELGSRPDQNTDKLIF.

Details on this clone: Other DNA sequences in this specimen translate into the identical CDR3. This chain joins TRDV1 and TRDJ1; 13 bases match TRDD3. Germline trimming cut 2 bases from V and 1 base from J; bases unmatched to any gene: 19. The CDR3 covers 22 residues. Germline V CDR1 and CDR2: TSWWSYY, QGS. CDR3: CALGESGGYWGIRVSLTDKLIF. In nucleotides, the CDR3 is TGTGCTCTTGGGGAATCCGGGGGTTACTGGGGGATACGCGTATCCCTCACCGATAAACTCATCTTT.

The rearrangement joins TRDV1 to TRDJ1; maybe TRDD2 (6 bases). V lost 4 bases to trimming and J lost 1 base, with 25 bases between them. Germline CDR1 and CDR2: TSWWSYY and QGS. The CDR3 loop spans 19 amino acids. This chain's CDR3 is CALGGPPHPTSLVTDKLIF. CDR3 bases: TGTGCTCTTGGGGGACCCCCCCATCCTACGTCCCTGGTCACCGATAAACTCATCTTT.

This clone was recorded a few times. The chain recombines TRDV1 with TRDJ1, with 9 bases aligning to TRDD2. The CDR3 has 23 amino acids. Germline loops: CDR1 TSWWSYY, CDR2 QGS. V dropped 2 bases and J dropped 3; count of bases not matched to a gene: 28. The DNA for the CDR3 is TGTGCTCTTGGGGAAAGACTGGACACCTTCCTACGGTACTGGGGACGATCGGCCGATAAACTCATCTTT. Encoded protein: CALGERLDTFLRYWGRSADKLIF.

Concerning this clone itself: The junction and the germline gene differ at one end; a read error may be behind it. Within the sample, other DNA sequences also encode this same CDR3. The gene calls are TRDV1 and TRDJ1; possible D gene TRDD2, 6 bases. Germline V CDR1 and CDR2: TSWWSYY, QGS. This CDR3 has 19 amino acids. The CDR3 bases are TGCGCTCTTGGGGAACCTAATCCTACGAAGCGGGGGGACACCGATAAACTCATCTTT. Translation gives CALGEPNPTKRGDTDKLIF.

This clone is medium-sized. Different DNA sequences within this sample yield the same CDR3. This rearrangement joins TRDV1 to TRDJ1; 9 nucleotides agree with TRDD3. V lost 2 bases and J lost 0; bases outside the gene matches: 16. This CDR3 has 20 amino acids. CDR1 is TSWWSYY and CDR2 is QGS in the germline V gene. Here the CDR3 reads CALGEGRRYTGGTYTDKLIF. The DNA for the CDR3 is TGTGCTCTTGGGGAAGGAAGGAGGTATACTGGGGGAACGTACACCGATAAACTCATCTTT.

As concerns this clone: A read error likely explains this, since a far larger clone differs by one base. V and J are TRDV2 and TRDJ1, with 9 positions matching TRDD3. V dropped 3 bases and J dropped 0; count of bases not matched to a gene: 19. Germline loops: CDR1 GEAIGNYY, CDR2 EKD. The CDR3 is 20 residues long. The CDR3 DNA is TGTGCCTGTGACGCTCCGCACTCCTTACTGGGGGAGACCTACACCGATAAACTCATCTTT. Protein product: CACDAPHSLLGETYTDKLIF.

This clone has just a few counts. V usage is TRDV1 and J usage is TRDJ1; TRDD3 aligns across 11 bases. Germline trimming cut 3 bases from V and 2 bases from J; bases unmatched to any gene: 32. CDR3 length: 25 amino acids. CDR1 is TSWWSYY and CDR2 is QGS in the germline V gene. CDR3: CALGERQGLHLPRVLGDIGTDKLIF. The CDR3 DNA is TGTGCTCTTGGGGAGCGCCAGGGCCTACACTTACCCCGCGTACTGGGGGATATAGGGACCGATAAACTCATCTTT.

In its sample, this clone was seen many times. V and J are TRDV1 and TRDJ1; 13 bases map to TRDD3. The CDR3 is made up of 22 amino acids. V dropped 1 base and J dropped 1; count of bases not matched to a gene: 18. Per the germline V gene, CDR1 is TSWWSYY and CDR2 is QGS. CDR3 loop: CALGEPSGPTGGYAGSTDKLIF. The DNA of the CDR3 is TGTGCTCTTGGGGAACCGTCGGGTCCCACTGGGGGATACGCAGGGTCCACCGATAAACTCATCTTT.

About this clone itself: One junction end does not reproduce the germline sequence, and a read error may be involved. The rearrangement uses TRDV1 and TRDJ1; the match to TRDD3 covers 7 bases. This CDR3 region has 17 residues. Germline V gives CDR1 TSWWSYY, CDR2 QGS. DNA for the CDR3: TGTGCTCGTGGGGAACCTCTGGGGGTCATGTACACCGATAAACTCATCTTT. Its translation: CARGEPLGVMYTDKLIF.

This clone was observed a few times. This sample also contains other DNA sequences that code for the same CDR3. The chain carries TRDV1 and TRDJ1, with 9 bases aligning to TRDD3. Germline CDR1 TSWWSYY, CDR2 QGS. The CDR3 consists of 21 residues. V dropped 0 bases and J dropped 0; count of bases not matched to a gene: 17. CDR3 in amino acids: CALGELSSGLLLGDYTDKLIF. The CDR3, as DNA: TGTGCTCTTGGGGAACTATCCTCCGGTCTACTACTGGGGGACTACACCGATAAACTCATCTTT.

A remark on this clone: In the same sample, other DNA sequences code for this CDR3. The V call is TRDV1, the J call TRDJ1; D gene uncertain. Deletions cut 2 bases from V and 0 bases from J, with 10 bases between. This CDR3 comprises 15 residues. Germline V lookup: CDR1 TSWWSYY, CDR2 QGS. Here the CDR3 DNA reads TGTGCTCTTGGGGAAGGTTCTCCGTACACCGATAAACTCATCTTT. Encoded protein: CALGEGSPYTDKLIF.

Notes on this clone: A much larger clone differs from this one at a single base, so this may be a read error. The genes are TRDV2 and TRDJ1, with 13 bases fitting TRDD3. J was trimmed by 4 bases and V by 5 bases; bases with no gene match: 12. The CDR3 spans 17 residues. The germline V gene encodes CDR1 GEAIGNYY and CDR2 EKD. The DNA of the CDR3 is TGTGCCTGTGCCAATTACTGGGGGATACGCCGGGGCGATAAACTCATCTTT. Amino acid sequence: CACANYWGIRRGDKLIF.

The V call is TRDV1, the J call TRDJ1; 8 nucleotides align to TRDD3. Germline assignment: CDR1 TSWWSYY and CDR2 QGS. The CDR3 is 20 amino acids. V lost 0 bases, J lost 0 bases, and 15 bases stayed unmatched. The CDR3 sequence: CALGELLRPTGGRYTDKLIF. The CDR3 nucleotides read TGTGCTCTTGGGGAACTCTTACGCCCCACTGGGGGGCGGTACACCGATAAACTCATCTTT.

V is TRDV1 and J is TRDJ1, with 10 bases that match TRDD3. After removal of 2 bases from V and 0 bases from J, the junction contained 24 bases not matched to a gene. This CDR3 region has 23 residues. Germline V gene lookup returns CDR1 TSWWSYY and CDR2 QGS. The CDR3 spells CALGESLPDLLGDAGPYTDKLIF. As DNA, the CDR3 is TGTGCTCTTGGGGAAAGCCTACCTGACTTACTGGGGGATGCGGGCCCGTACACCGATAAACTCATCTTT.

A remark on this clone: A much larger clone sits a single nucleotide away, making a read error possible. This sequence joins TRDV1 and TRDJ1, with 9 bases aligning to TRDD2. The CDR3 contains 17 residues. Germline V gene data show CDR1 as TSWWSYY and CDR2 as QGS. As DNA, the CDR3 is TGTGCTCTTGGGGAGCCCTTCCTACTGGGTTCAGGCGATAAACCCATCTTT. Its translation is CALGEPFLLGSGDKPIF.

V usage is TRDV1 and J usage is TRDJ1; possible D gene TRDD2, 9 bases. Trimming stripped 4 bases from V and 0 bases from J, with 27 bases between. Germline V gene sequence: CDR1 TSWWSYY, CDR2 QGS. This CDR3 contains 20 residues. As DNA, the CDR3 is TGTGCTCTTGGGGGGCCTTCCTACGTCTGGGGGACCCCGTACACCGATAAACTCATCTTT. It encodes CALGGPSYVWGTPYTDKLIF.

In its sample, this clone was seen a few times. The sample carries other DNA sequences with the same CDR3. The V and J genes are TRDV1 and TRDJ1, with 9 nucleotides matching TRDD3. The germline V gene encodes CDR1 TSWWSYY and CDR2 QGS. The CDR3 runs to 20 residues. Trimming took 2 bases from V and 7 from J; bases not matched to a gene: 23. The CDR3 sequence: CALGEFPGPTGIRVPRKLIF. The CDR3 DNA is TGTGCTCTTGGGGAATTCCCCGGCCCAACGGGGATACGCGTTCCTCGTAAACTCATCTTT.

This clone was found a few times. The J gene is TRDJ1, the V gene TRDV1; 11 bases are shared with TRDD3. This CDR3 contains 26 residues. After removal of 1 base from V and 0 bases from J, the junction contained 31 bases not matched to a gene. Germline assignment: CDR1 TSWWSYY and CDR2 QGS. The CDR3 DNA follows: TGTGCTCTTGGGGAACCCTCGTCGAAAAGGATCTGGGGGATACCGTCGGTCCCCTCGTACACCGATAAACTCATCTTT. Its protein is CALGEPSSKRIWGIPSVPSYTDKLIF.

V and J are TRDV1 and TRDJ1; tentative D call: TRDD2 (8 bases). The germline CDR1 and CDR2 sequences are TSWWSYY and QGS. The V end lost 3 bases, the J end lost 0 bases, and 26 bases lay between the germline ends. The CDR3 extends over 20 amino acids. The CDR3 DNA reads as TGTGCTCTTGGGGAGCTTCCTACGAGGTGGGGGAGTCTCTACACCGATAAACTCATCTTT. Its translation is CALGELPTRWGSLYTDKLIF.

The V gene is TRDV1, the J gene TRDJ1, with 9 bases fitting TRDD2. V was clipped by 3 bases and J by 0 bases; unmatched bases: 26. Germline CDR1 and CDR2: TSWWSYY and QGS. The CDR3 is 23 amino acids. The CDR3 protein is CALGEGMAFLRAGDAVYTDKLIF. In DNA, the CDR3 is TGTGCTCTTGGGGAGGGTATGGCCTTCCTACGTGCTGGGGACGCTGTATACACCGATAAACTCATCTTT.

This chain joins TRDV1 and TRDJ1; TRDD3 agrees at 13 bases. V dropped 0 bases and J dropped 3; count of bases not matched to a gene: 19. The CDR3 contains 22 residues. The germline V gene encodes CDR1 TSWWSYY and CDR2 QGS. Here the CDR3 DNA reads TGTGCTCTTGGGGAACTGTCGCCTTCCCCAATACTGGGGGATACGCGTGCCGATAAACTCATCTTT. Protein sequence: CALGELSPSPILGDTRADKLIF.

This clone turned up a few times. The rearrangement joins TRDV1 to TRDJ1; D may correspond to TRDD1 or TRDD3 (5 bases each). Germline-derived CDR1 and CDR2 are TSWWSYY and QGS. V lost 2 bases and J lost 7, with 26 bases in between. This CDR3 comprises 18 residues. Here the CDR3 reads CALGEWASPLWEMGKLIF. CDR3 DNA: TGTGCTCTTGGGGAATGGGCGAGCCCTCTCTGGGAAATGGGTAAACTCATCTTT.

This clone was observed a handful of times. The identical CDR3 is also encoded by other nucleotide sequences in the sample. This chain joins TRDV1 and TRDJ1; either TRDD2 or TRDD3 may fit D (6 bases each). Germline V gives CDR1 TSWWSYY, CDR2 QGS. The CDR3 consists of 22 residues. Trimming took 3 bases from V and 7 from J, leaving 39 bases between them. CDR3 in DNA: TGTGCTCTTGGGGACACCTACCCAGTTCCTAGAGTACTGGGACCCCAAGTGTTTAAACTCATCTTT. This encodes CALGDTYPVPRVLGPQVFKLIF.

A few counts support this clone. The sample holds other DNA sequences that translate to the same CDR3. The chain combines TRDV1 with TRDJ1, with 8 bases that match TRDD3. This CDR3 contains 18 residues. CDR1 is TSWWSYY, CDR2 QGS, per germline. The J segment lost 0 bases and the V segment lost 1 base, leaving 10 bases of the junction unmatched. CDR3 protein: CALGERPYTLGDTDKLIF. The CDR3 region has the DNA TGTGCTCTTGGGGAACGCCCCTACACACTGGGGGACACCGATAAACTCATCTTT.

The chain couples TRDV1 to TRDJ1; 12 bases match TRDD3. J gave up 0 bases and V 2 bases, and 25 bases lay outside the gene matches. This CDR3 region has 24 residues. Germline V gene data show CDR1 as TSWWSYY and CDR2 as QGS. CDR3 residues: CALGEISYTGGYSRSRSYTDKLIF. For the CDR3, the DNA is TGTGCTCTTGGGGAAATCTCCTACACTGGGGGATACTCTCGTTCGAGGTCGTACACCGATAAACTCATCTTT.